Shown below are 27 T cell receptor beta chains from a single sample sequenced in a study of T cell responses to AZD1222 COVID-19 vaccine. This table comes from immunoSEQ multiplex PCR, and its TCRdb copy is limited to in-frame clones, with some not included. The profile shows 170,000 or so clones, 75% to 95% of them singletons. The sequencing used peripheral blood, collected on day 0 of AZD1222 vaccination. Every receptor here comes from an adult in good health.

V usage is TRBV4-1 and J usage is TRBJ1-6; TRBD1 might be the D (5 bases). Germline CDR1 is MGHRA and CDR2 is YSYEKL. The V end was cut by 4 bases, the J end by 5 bases, with 12 bases between. This CDR3 has 15 amino acids. The CDR3 DNA reads as TGCGCCAGCAGCCCCAGCCAGGGTAATAATTCACCCCTCCACTTT. Protein: CASSPSQGNNSPLHF.

This chain joins TRBV29-1 and TRBJ2-3, with D perhaps given as TRBD1 or TRBD2 (5 bases each). Germline loops: CDR1 SQVTM, CDR2 ANQGSEA. This CDR3 is 14 amino acids long. Trimming shortened V by 4 bases and J by 1 base, and 12 bases separated the two germline ends. CDR3 amino acids: CSVVGQGGTDTQYF. CDR3 in DNA: TGCAGCGTTGTTGGGCAGGGAGGCACAGATACGCAGTATTTT.

This chain links TRBV30 with TRBJ1-4; 7 nucleotides match TRBD1. The CDR3 loop spans 13 amino acids. V was clipped by 1 base and J by 8 bases; unmatched bases: 4. Germline V gene sequence: CDR1 GTSNPN, CDR2 SVGIG (reference sequence). The CDR3 loop is CAWSGQGNEKLFF. DNA for the CDR3: TGTGCCTGGAGTGGACAGGGAAACGAAAAACTGTTTTTT.

The rearrangement uses TRBV7-8 and TRBJ1-1, with D unclear. The CDR3 runs to 13 residues. The ends were cut back, 2 bases at V and 3 bases at J, with 7 bases in the middle. Germline CDR1 and CDR2: SGHVS and FQNEAQ. The CDR3, as DNA: TGTGCCAGCAGCTTATTATGGGACACTGAAGCTTTCTTT. Its protein product is CASSLLWDTEAFF.

V usage is TRBV13 and J usage is TRBJ2-3, with a weak D call TRBD1 (6 bases). Deletions cut 3 bases from V and 2 bases from J, with 12 bases between. This CDR3 region has 15 residues. Per germline, CDR1 PRHDT and CDR2 FYEKMQ (reference sequence). The CDR3 DNA reads as TGTGCCAGCAGCTTTCGAGGGGGTGACACAGATACGCAGTATTTT. It is translated as CASSFRGGDTDTQYF. Drawing the rest from reference TRBV13 and TRBJ2-3, the complete variable domain is AAGVIQSPRHLIKEKRETATLKCYPIPRHDTVYWYQQGPGQDPQFLISFYEKMQSDKGSIPDRFSAQQFSDYHSELNMSSLELGDSALYFCASSFRGGDTDTQYFGPGTRLTVL.

This clone occurred once. CDR3 nucleotide sequence: TGCGCCAGCAGCTTGGCCACGGAACAGGGGCCTGAATTTAGCAATCAGCCCCAGCATTTT. This gives the protein CASSLATEQGPEFSNQPQHF. The chain links TRBV5-1 to TRBJ1-5; 7 bases map to TRBD1. Germline assignment: CDR1 SGHRS and CDR2 YFSETQ. Germline trimming cut 0 bases from V and 0 bases from J; bases unmatched to any gene: 15. The CDR3 extends over 20 amino acids.

The V call is TRBV25-1, the J call TRBJ1-2, with D perhaps matching TRBD1 (5 bases). This CDR3 is built from 13 residues. The ends were cut back, 2 bases at V and 4 bases at J, with 8 bases in the middle. Germline-derived CDR1 and CDR2 are MGHDK and SYGVNS. The CDR3 region has the DNA TGTGCCAGCAGTGAAACGGGGGGCTATGGCTACACCTTC. Amino acid sequence: CASSETGGYGYTF.

In this sample, this clone turned up once. The V and J genes are TRBV2 and TRBJ1-2; D gene ambiguous. The CDR3 runs to 11 residues. Germline CDR1 is SNHLY and CDR2 is FYNNEI. Trimming removed 6 bases from V and 8 bases from J, with 10 bases in between. The CDR3 protein is CASSVLRGYTF. CDR3 in DNA: TGTGCCAGCAGCGTTTTGAGAGGCTACACCTTC.

On this clone itself: An end of the junction differs from the germline gene, which may be a read error. The chain recombines TRBV19 with TRBJ1-1; TRBD1 agrees at 8 bases. The CDR3 consists of 14 residues. CDR1 and CDR2 from the germline V gene are LNHDA and SQIVND (reference sequence). The CDR3 loop is CASSIVDRDPVSLF. DNA for the CDR3: TGTGCCAGTAGTATAGTGGACAGGGACCCCGTTTCGCTCTTT.

This clone appeared a single time. The chain has TRBV2 and TRBJ1-2, with TRBD1 identical over 10 bases. Germline-derived CDR1 and CDR2 are SNHLY and FYNNEI. V was clipped by 6 bases and J by 6 bases; unmatched bases: 10. The CDR3 is 15 residues long. The CDR3 sequence: CASRRQGQGFDGYTF. The CDR3 bases are TGTGCCAGCAGGCGCCAGGGACAGGGGTTTGATGGCTACACCTTC.

The chain links TRBV7-9 to TRBJ2-7, with D uncertain. The CDR3 is 13 residues long. Germline V lookup: CDR1 SEHNR, CDR2 FQNEAQ (reference sequence). V lost 5 bases, J lost 3 bases, and 11 bases lay in between. The CDR3, as DNA: TGTGCCAGCAGCCTCCTCGCCAACTACGAGCAGTACTTC. This encodes CASSLLANYEQYF.

The CDR3 DNA reads TGTGCCAGTCACGGGACTAGCGGACTACTAGCCAAAAACATTCAGTACTTC. Encoded protein: CASHGTSGLLAKNIQYF. The chain couples TRBV2 to TRBJ2-4, with 11 bases aligning to TRBD2. Germline loops: CDR1 SNHLY, CDR2 FYNNEI. Trimming removed 9 bases from V and 0 bases from J; junction bases left unmatched: 10. There are 17 residues in the CDR3. The full variable domain, rest sourced from reference TRBV2 and TRBJ2-4, is EPEVTQTPSHQVTQMGQEVILRCVPISNHLYFYWYRQILGQKVEFLVSFYNNEISEKSEIFDDQFSVERPDGSNFTLKIRSTKLEDSAMYFCASHGTSGLLAKNIQYFGAGTRLSVL.

The chain employs TRBV18 and TRBJ1-4, with a weak D call TRBD1 (6 bases). With 3 bases removed from V and 4 bases from J, the gap between germline ends came to 12 bases. The CDR3 is made up of 15 amino acids. CDR1 is KGHSH, CDR2 LQKENI, per germline. Here the CDR3 reads CASSPSWTDNEKLFF. The CDR3 nucleotides are TGTGCCAGCTCACCGTCCTGGACAGATAATGAAAAACTGTTTTTT.

The chain employs TRBV5-1 and TRBJ1-4; TRBD1 agrees at 10 bases. Looked up from germline, CDR1 is SGHRS and CDR2 is YFSETQ. Trimming removed 4 bases from V and 8 bases from J; junction bases left unmatched: 8. CDR3 length equals 15 residues. Here the CDR3 reads CASSTGTGDGEKLFF. For the CDR3, the DNA is TGCGCCAGCAGCACAGGGACAGGGGATGGGGAAAAACTGTTTTTT.

The gene calls are TRBV20-1 and TRBJ2-5, with D maybe TRBD2 (6 bases). V lost 6 bases to trimming and J lost 4 bases, with 9 bases between them. This CDR3 region has 11 residues. Germline V gene lookup returns CDR1 DFQATT and CDR2 SNEGSKA (reference sequence). The CDR3, as DNA: TGCAGTGCACCAGCGGGAGAGACCCAGTACTTC. As protein: CSAPAGETQYF.

The rearrangement joins TRBV7-2 to TRBJ2-7, with 8 bases fitting TRBD2. The CDR3 runs to 13 residues. V shed 5 bases and J 9 bases; nucleotides not matched to a gene: 9. Germline V CDR1 and CDR2: SGHTA, FQGNSA. For the CDR3, the DNA is TGTGCCAGCAGCCCTGCGGGGGGAAGACGGCAGTACTTC. This gives the protein CASSPAGGRRQYF.

This clone was found once. CDR3 in DNA: TGTGCCAGCAGCTTAGACGGACAGGGGGGGAAAGGCTACACCTTC. Residues: CASSLDGQGGKGYTF. The rearrangement links TRBV11-3 to TRBJ1-2; 10 positions match TRBD1. The germline gives CDR1 SGHNT, CDR2 YENEEA. V gave up 0 bases and J gave up 8 bases; unmatched junction bases: 6. The CDR3 sequence is 15 residues long.

V and J are TRBV6-5 and TRBJ1-1; D gene ambiguous. Germline V gives CDR1 MNHEY, CDR2 SVGAGI. V shed 5 bases and J shed 0 bases, with 7 bases lying between them. The CDR3 is 13 amino acids. The CDR3 here is CASSTGLNTEAFF. For the CDR3, the DNA is TGTGCCAGCAGTACGGGTCTGAACACTGAAGCTTTCTTT.

Only a few counts were recorded for this clone. This chain connects TRBV28 to TRBJ1-2; TRBD1 matches 9 bases. The CDR3 loop spans 14 amino acids. Germline CDR1 MDHEN, CDR2 SYDVKM. V was pared by 2 bases and J by 5 bases, with 3 bases of the junction left unmatched. The CDR3 protein is CASSLRTGVYGYTF. The DNA for the CDR3 is TGTGCCAGCAGTTTACGGACAGGGGTGTATGGCTACACCTTC.

This chain joins TRBV3-1 (or the pseudogene TRBV3-2) and TRBJ1-1; D not resolved. Germline V gene data show CDR1 as LGHDT and CDR2 as YNNKEL (reference sequence). This CDR3 region has 13 residues. With 1 base removed from V and 0 bases from J, the gap between germline ends came to 3 bases. Here the CDR3 reads CASSQALNTEAFF. CDR3 DNA: TGTGCCAGCAGCCAAGCCCTGAACACTGAAGCTTTCTTT.

The chain uses TRBV2 and TRBJ1-5, with a weak D call TRBD1 (6 bases). V was shortened by 5 bases and J by 3 bases, with 11 bases between the two germline ends. The CDR3 is 14 amino acids. Germline assignment: CDR1 SNHLY and CDR2 FYNNEI. CDR3 residues: CASSSGVVNQPQHF. In nucleotides, the CDR3 is TGTGCCAGCAGTTCAGGGGTTGTCAATCAGCCCCAGCATTTT.

The rearrangement uses TRBV7-2 and TRBJ1-2; D is unclear. V shed 4 bases and J shed 9 bases, with 18 bases lying between them. Germline values: CDR1 SGHTA, CDR2 FQGNSA. CDR3 size: 14 residues. The CDR3 coding sequence is TGTGCCAGCAGCTCATACCTTGAGGGCCCCAGCTACACCTTC. Translated: CASSSYLEGPSYTF. Full variable domain (remainder filled in from reference TRBV7-2 and TRBJ1-2): GAGVSQSPSNKVTEKGKDVELRCDPISGHTALYWYRQSLGQGLEFLIYFQGNSAPDKSGLPSDRFSAERTGGSVSTLTIQRTQQEDSAVYLCASSSYLEGPSYTFGSGTRLTVV.

The V and J genes are TRBV5-1 and TRBJ2-5; 8 bases map to TRBD2. The V gene end was trimmed by 6 bases and the J gene end by 2 bases; junction bases not matched to a gene: 15. Germline assignment: CDR1 SGHRS and CDR2 YFSETQ. The CDR3 is 17 residues long. Here the CDR3 DNA reads TGCGCCAGCACCGTATCCTCAGCGGGGGCTCCACAAGAGACCCAGTACTTC. It codes for CASTVSSAGAPQETQYF.

This rearrangement joins TRBV7-3 to TRBJ1-2; D ambiguous. Germline CDR1 reads SGHTA; CDR2 reads FQGTGA. Trimming shortened V by 4 bases and J by 3 bases, and 12 bases separated the two germline ends. This CDR3 comprises 14 residues. CDR3 residues: CASSSKSGDYGYTF. The CDR3 nucleotides are TGTGCCAGCAGCTCAAAATCCGGGGACTATGGCTACACCTTC. The full variable domain, rest sourced from reference TRBV7-3 and TRBJ1-2, is GAGVSQTPSNKVTEKGKYVELRCDPISGHTALYWYRQSLGQGPEFLIYFQGTGAADDSGLPNDRFFAVRPEGSVSTLKIQRTERGDSAVYLCASSSKSGDYGYTFGSGTRLTVV.

The chain is built from TRBV28 and TRBJ2-7; maybe TRBD1 (5 bases). CDR1 is MDHEN, CDR2 SYDVKM, per germline. The CDR3 is 14 residues long. V lost 3 bases, J lost 2 bases, and 11 bases lay in between. This chain's CDR3 is CASSFRQLPYEQYF. The CDR3 DNA reads as TGTGCCAGCAGTTTCCGACAGCTCCCCTACGAGCAGTACTTC.

DNA of the CDR3: TGTGCCAGCAGTCTGGACAGAAATAGCAATCAGCCCCAGCATTTT. Encoded protein: CASSLDRNSNQPQHF. This chain links TRBV27 with TRBJ1-5; D possibly corresponds to TRBD1 (6 bases). This CDR3 is built from 15 residues. The germline V gene encodes CDR1 MNHEY and CDR2 SMNVEV (reference sequence). Deletions cut 5 bases from V and 0 bases from J, with 11 bases between.

This rearrangement joins TRBV6-1 to TRBJ2-1; D is unclear. Germline CDR1 and CDR2: MNHNS and SASEGT. Trimming cost V 2 bases and J 0 bases, with 14 bases left between them. This CDR3 is 17 amino acids long. The CDR3 nucleotides read TGTGCCAGCAGTGAATGGCTAACCGCGAGCTCCTACAATGAGCAGTTCTTC. As protein: CASSEWLTASSYNEQFF.